The entry below gives a single T cell receptor beta chain sequence along with its context. The sample belongs to a study of blood T cell repertoires in COVID-19. TCRdb keeps only in-frame clones here, not all; method: immunoSEQ multiplex PCR. The top ten clones hold around 1.4% of a sample with just under 300,000 clones, 85% to 90% of them seen once. Germline CDR1 reads MNHEY; CDR2 reads SVGEGT. This CDR3 has 15 residues. Between the trimmed V and J ends, which lost 0 bases and 2 bases, there was a span of 10 bases. This TCR was recovered from a man aged 65 to 85 with acute or convalescent COVID-19. The chain carries TRBV6-2 or TRBV6-3 and TRBJ2-5, with D unresolved. Sequencing input: peripheral blood. In DNA, the CDR3 is TGTGCCAGCAGTTACTCGACTGGAGTTCAAGAGACCCAGTACTTC. Protein sequence: CASSYSTGVQETQYF.